The 15 T cell receptor beta chains below come from one sample, sequenced in a study of response to subunit inactivated influenza vaccine. TCRdb independently ran MiXCR on the RT-PCR reads; one entry per CDR3 protein. The sample contains over 400,000 distinct CDR3 sequences, approximately 11% of which appear only once. The input for sequencing was PBMCs from blood, taken 35 to 45 days after vaccination. The receptors shown here come from a man aged 45-65 years who received an inactivated influenza vaccine.

A few counts support this clonotype. V gene TRBV3-1 combines with J gene TRBJ2-1, with 10 positions matching TRBD2. V gave up 6 bases and J gave up 7 bases; unmatched junction bases: 9. The CDR3 contains 15 residues. Germline assignment: CDR1 LGHDT and CDR2 YNNKEL (reference sequence). The CDR3 bases are TGTGCCAGCAGACCAGCGGGAGGGCCAGGGAATGAGCAGTTCTTC. Encoded protein: CASRPAGGPGNEQFF.

This clonotype was counted between two and nine times. The CDR3 DNA follows: TGTGCCAGCAGGGAAACGGGGGTTTCCTATAATTCACCCCTCCACTTT. Its protein product is CASRETGVSYNSPLHF. V usage is TRBV2 and J usage is TRBJ1-6; D perhaps matches TRBD1 (5 bases). The CDR3 is 16 amino acids. With 6 bases removed from V and 1 base from J, the gap between germline ends came to 13 bases. CDR1 and CDR2 (germline): SNHLY, FYNNEI.

This chain connects TRBV7-2 to TRBJ2-1; D might be TRBD1 (6 bases). The V end lost 11 bases, the J end lost 4 bases, and 18 bases lay between the germline ends. Germline loops: CDR1 SGHTA, CDR2 FQGNSA. The CDR3 spans 14 residues. CDR3 in amino acids: CASTGGTIYNEQFF. The CDR3 coding sequence is TGTGCCTCCACTGGGGGCACTATATACAATGAGCAGTTCTTC.

This clonotype has a handful of counts. The J gene is TRBJ2-5, the V gene TRBV15; perhaps TRBD1 as D (6 bases). The CDR3 length is 15 residues. V gave up 0 bases and J gave up 4 bases, with 12 bases separating them. Germline assignment: CDR1 LNHNV and CDR2 YYDKDF (reference sequence). The CDR3 DNA is TGTGCCACCAGCAGAGATCCCACAGGGAGAGAGACCCAGTACTTC. Translating it yields CATSRDPTGRETQYF.

This clonotype was seen a few times. The genes are TRBV20-1 and TRBJ1-1; TRBD1 matches 7 bases. The CDR3 length is 13 residues. The germline V gene has CDR1 DFQATT and CDR2 SNEGSKA (reference sequence). With V trimmed by 3 bases and J by 6 bases, 7 bases remained unmatched. The CDR3 is CSARDTGAAEAFF. In DNA, the CDR3 is TGCAGTGCTAGGGATACAGGGGCAGCTGAAGCTTTCTTT.

This clonotype was observed at least ten times. At one end, the junction sequence differs from germline, possibly due to a read error. The chain has TRBV12-3 or TRBV12-4 and TRBJ1-4; D is uncertain. This CDR3 is 12 amino acids long. The CDR3 spells CASSNQAGVQVF. CDR3 in DNA: TGTGCCAGCAGCAACCAAGCGGGAGTTCAGGTTTTT.

This clonotype was seen repeatedly, ten times or more. The genes are TRBV20-1 and TRBJ1-3, with D uncertain. The CDR3 runs to 12 residues. CDR1 is DFQATT, CDR2 SNEGSKA, per germline (reference sequence). Between the trimmed V and J ends, which lost 6 bases and 4 bases, there was a span of 10 bases. CDR3 sequence: CSAKGYGNTIYF. The CDR3 DNA reads as TGCAGTGCCAAAGGCTACGGAAACACCATATATTTT.

This clonotype was seen only a few times. J is TRBJ2-2 and V is TRBV4-2; 9 nucleotides agree with TRBD1. CDR1 LGHNA and CDR2 YNFKEQ come from the germline V gene. Unmatched junction bases numbered 13, after V lost 3 bases and J lost 2 bases. CDR3 length: 19 residues. CDR3 in amino acids: CASSHTGQGINSNTGELFF. The CDR3 bases are TGTGCCAGCAGCCACACCGGACAGGGGATAAATTCTAACACCGGGGAGCTGTTTTTT.

This clonotype occurred a few times. V usage is TRBV5-1 and J usage is TRBJ1-2, with TRBD1 identical over 11 bases. The CDR3 is made up of 14 amino acids. Germline-derived CDR1 and CDR2 are SGHRS and YFSETQ. Trimming cost V 3 bases and J 5 bases; bases outside gene matches: 3. CDR3 region: CASSSGTGGYGYTF. The CDR3 DNA reads as TGCGCCAGCAGCTCGGGGACAGGGGGTTATGGCTACACCTTC.

In this sample, this clonotype turned up a few times. V is TRBV11-1 and J is TRBJ2-1, with D perhaps being TRBD1 or TRBD2 (7 bases each). Germline V lookup: CDR1 SGHAT, CDR2 FQDESV (reference sequence). The CDR3 runs 21 residues. Trimming took 5 bases from V and 0 from J, leaving 29 bases between them. The CDR3 reads CASSRPLGQVKRGSSYNEQFF. CDR3 bases: TGTGCCAGCAGCCGACCCCTAGGACAGGTCAAGCGGGGTAGCTCCTACAATGAGCAGTTCTTC.

The gene calls are TRBV29-1 and TRBJ2-1, with TRBD2 matching 12 bases. This CDR3 region has 20 residues. Trimming removed 0 bases from V and 4 bases from J; junction bases left unmatched: 16. Looked up from germline, CDR1 is SQVTM and CDR2 is ANQGSEA. The CDR3 coding sequence is TGCAGCGTTGAAGATCGGGGAGGACTAGCGGGAAGTATGAGGTACAATGAGCAGTTCTTC. This encodes CSVEDRGGLAGSMRYNEQFF.

This clonotype was seen a few times. The genes are TRBV10-3 and TRBJ2-1, with no clear D. The ends were cut back, 3 bases at V and 13 bases at J, with 13 bases in the middle. Germline lookup yields CDR1 ENHRY and CDR2 SYGVKD. This CDR3 contains 12 residues. The CDR3, as DNA: TGTGCCATCAGTGAATTCCTGAACCGTCAGTTCTTC. It codes for CAISEFLNRQFF.

The chain combines TRBV12-3 or TRBV12-4 with TRBJ1-2; TRBD1 matches at 9 bases. The length of the CDR3 is 14 residues. The V gene end was trimmed by 2 bases and the J gene end by 6 bases; junction bases not matched to a gene: 4. The DNA of the CDR3 is TGTGCCAGCAGTTTATACGGGACAGGGAATGGCTACACCTTC. This encodes CASSLYGTGNGYTF.

The rearrangement joins TRBV3-1 to TRBJ2-7, with a weak D call TRBD1 (5 bases). The ends were cut back, 4 bases at V and 2 bases at J, with 15 bases in the middle. This CDR3 region has 15 residues. Germline loops: CDR1 LGHDT, CDR2 YNNKEL (reference sequence). The CDR3 is CASSRSGTGAYEQYF. The CDR3 DNA is TGTGCCAGCAGCCGCTCCGGTACAGGTGCCTACGAGCAGTACTTC.

This clonotype was observed a handful of times. The genes are TRBV7-8 and TRBJ1-1; D remains unclear. Germline V CDR1 and CDR2: SGHVS, FQNEAQ. The germline V and J ends were trimmed by 2 bases and 5 bases, with 12 bases remaining between them. The CDR3 is 14 amino acids. CDR3 bases: TGTGCCAGCAGCTTATCGGGGAGGCGGACTGAAGCTTTCTTT. Protein sequence: CASSLSGRRTEAFF.